The 10 T cell receptor beta chains presented below share a single source sample, sequenced in a study of regulatory T cells in long-lasting Graves disease. HTBI primers from iRepertoire and Arm-PCR of CDR3 regions yielded the TCR beta libraries. TCRdb re-called the multiplex PCR reads with MiXCR, one entry per CDR3 protein. The data show approximately 470,000 distinct CDR3 sequences, roughly 15% seen once. Time point of the sample: newly diagnosed GD, antithyroid drugs for less than 3 months. From PBMCs, RNA was extracted and then used to make the TCR library. The same sample was also used in a study of T cells in Graves' hyperthyroidism and ophthalmopathy.

Sequences were derived from peripheral blood mononuclear cells (PBMCs), sampled at new diagnosis, from a patient treated with antithyroid drugs. All receptors come from a man aged 40-50 years with Graves disease.

The J gene is TRBJ2-2, the V gene TRBV20-1, with D uncertain. CDR1 is DFQATT and CDR2 is SNEGSKA in the germline V gene (reference sequence). This CDR3 is 14 amino acids long. V lost 7 bases and J 6 bases, leaving 18 bases between the germline ends. CDR3 loop: CSVRTPWGAGELFF. The CDR3 DNA reads TGCAGTGTAAGAACACCCTGGGGTGCCGGGGAGCTGTTTTTT.

Comments on this clonotype: Given a far larger clone just one base away, this is likely a sequencing read error. The J gene is TRBJ2-5, the V gene TRBV2; tentative D call: TRBD2 (7 bases). The CDR3 extends over 12 amino acids. CDR1 SNHLY and CDR2 FYNNEI come from the germline V gene. V was trimmed by 11 bases and J by 11 bases, leaving 21 bases between them. CDR3 sequence reads: CAGRGAGAEQYF. For the CDR3, the DNA is TGTGCCGGACGGGGGGCAGGCGCTGAGCAGTACTTC.

The CDR3 protein is CAIRGQGSEAFF. Written as DNA, the CDR3 is TGTGCCATCAGGGGACAGGGCTCTGAAGCTTTCTTT. This chain connects TRBV10-3 to TRBJ1-1; 9 nucleotides match TRBD1. CDR3 size: 12 residues. V gave up 6 bases and J gave up 6 bases; unmatched junction bases: 2. Germline V lookup: CDR1 ENHRY, CDR2 SYGVKD.

The sample holds a few counts of this clonotype. As DNA, the CDR3 is TGTGCCAGCAGCTCTGGGACAGAAGAGACCCAGTACTTC. Protein: CASSSGTEETQYF. V gene TRBV7-9 combines with J gene TRBJ2-5; TRBD1 matches at 7 bases. With 4 bases clipped from V and 3 bases from J, the junction kept 2 bases outside the gene matches. CDR1 is SEHNR, CDR2 FQNEAQ, per germline (reference sequence). The CDR3 extends over 13 amino acids.

This clonotype was observed at least ten times. V usage is TRBV2 and J usage is TRBJ2-7; D is perhaps TRBD1 (5 bases). Looked up from germline, CDR1 is SNHLY and CDR2 is FYNNEI. V was trimmed by 3 bases and J by 2 bases, leaving 8 bases between them. The CDR3 consists of 13 residues. Here the CDR3 reads CASSERQTYEQYF. The CDR3 region has the DNA TGTGCCAGCAGTGAGCGACAGACCTACGAGCAGTACTTC.

This clonotype was observed at least ten times. This may arise from a read error, as a much more abundant clone is one base away. The rearrangement links TRBV2 to TRBJ2-3, with 11 bases matching TRBD2. The CDR3 extends over 16 amino acids. The germline V gene encodes CDR1 SNHLY and CDR2 FYNNEI. CDR3 amino acids: CASSGLAGLSTDAQYF. CDR3 DNA sequence: TGTGCCAGCAGTGGACTAGCGGGACTCAGCACAGATGCGCAGTATTTT.

The CDR3 coding sequence is TGCAGCGTTGAAGATCGGGGGGGAAGCACAGATACGCAGTATTTT. Translation gives CSVEDRGGSTDTQYF. V and J are TRBV29-1 and TRBJ2-3; 8 bases are a match to TRBD2. J lost 0 bases, V lost 0 bases, and 2 bases had no gene match. CDR1 SQVTM and CDR2 ANQGSEA come from the germline V gene. The CDR3 loop spans 15 amino acids.

This clonotype was observed a few times. Here the CDR3 reads CASSEAPGQGDEQYF. CDR3 DNA: TGTGCCAGCAGTGAGGCCCCGGGGCAGGGCGACGAGCAGTACTTC. The rearrangement uses TRBV25-1 and TRBJ2-7, with D perhaps assigned TRBD1 or TRBD2 (5 bases each). Germline CDR1 and CDR2: MGHDK and SYGVNS. The CDR3 totals 15 residues. V was clipped by 3 bases and J by 5 bases, with 17 bases between them.

This clonotype was counted at least ten times. V usage is TRBV24-1 and J usage is TRBJ1-2, with D maybe TRBD1 (5 bases). The V end lost 5 bases, the J end lost 5 bases, and 17 bases lay between the germline ends. The CDR3 runs to 15 residues. Germline V CDR1 and CDR2: KGHDR, SFDVKD. The CDR3 coding sequence is TGTGCCACCAGTGCGCCCGGGGTGGGGCTATATGGCTACACCTTC. Translating it yields CATSAPGVGLYGYTF.

The V gene is TRBV20-1, the J gene TRBJ2-7; possibly TRBD1 for D (5 bases). This CDR3 contains 13 residues. Germline values: CDR1 DFQATT, CDR2 SNEGSKA (reference sequence). The ends were cut back, 6 bases at V and 2 bases at J, with 14 bases in the middle. The CDR3 sequence: CSARLQAAYEQYF. CDR3 coding DNA: TGCAGTGCCAGGTTACAGGCCGCCTACGAGCAGTACTTC.